The TCR beta chain described here comes from a study of blood T cell repertoires in COVID-19. The CDR3 contains 17 residues. V was pared by 1 base and J by 2 bases, with 10 bases of the junction left unmatched. Germline V gives CDR1 SGHTS, CDR2 YDEGEE. Profiled with immunoSEQ multiplex PCR; TCRdb holds only in-frame clones, not every one. The sample records approximately 46,000 clones, 82% being singletons. Sequencing was carried out using peripheral blood. This receptor was obtained from a woman between 65 and 79 years old with acute or convalescent COVID-19. The chain recombines TRBV5-8 with TRBJ1-1, with 8 nucleotides matching TRBD1. CDR3 protein: CASSLSDRGISNTEAFF. In DNA, the CDR3 is TGTGCCAGCAGCTTGTCCGACAGGGGCATCTCCAACACTGAAGCTTTCTTT.